The 8 T cell receptor beta chains below all came from one sample that was sequenced in a study of control samples from healthy donors and cancer patients. Profiled with immunoSEQ multiplex PCR; TCRdb holds only in-frame clones, not every one. The sample lists fewer than 200,000 clones, around 90% occurring once. Sequencing was done on a sample of blood. These receptors came from a woman in her forties or fifties in good health.

The chain is built from TRBV7-3 and TRBJ2-5; 8 bases fit TRBD2. The J segment lost 2 bases and the V segment lost 2 bases, leaving 1 base of the junction unmatched. CDR1 SGHTA and CDR2 FQGTGA come from the germline V gene. This CDR3 spans 14 amino acids. The CDR3 sequence is CASSLLAGQETQYF. As DNA, the CDR3 is TGTGCCAGCAGCTTACTAGCGGGTCAAGAGACCCAGTACTTC. Using reference TRBV7-3 and TRBJ2-5 for the parts outside the CDR3, the full variable domain is GAGVSQTPSNKVTEKGKYVELRCDPISGHTALYWYRQSLGQGPEFLIYFQGTGAADDSGLPNDRFFAVRPEGSVSTLKIQRTERGDSAVYLCASSLLAGQETQYFGPGTRLLVL.

The J gene is TRBJ2-5, the V gene TRBV28; 8 nucleotides agree with TRBD1. The CDR3 is made up of 14 amino acids. Germline loops: CDR1 MDHEN, CDR2 SYDVKM. Germline trimming cut 5 bases from V and 2 bases from J; bases unmatched to any gene: 4. The DNA of the CDR3 is TGTGCCAGCAGTCGAGGGACAGGTCAAGAGACCCAGTACTTC. This translates into CASSRGTGQETQYF.

V and J are TRBV7-2 and TRBJ2-5; 11 positions agree with TRBD2. Per the germline V gene, CDR1 is SGHTA and CDR2 is FQGNSA. The CDR3 runs to 16 residues. J was trimmed by 5 bases and V by 3 bases; bases with no gene match: 8. CDR3 in DNA: TGTGCCAGCAGCTTGAGTAGCGGGAGGGCCGGTGAGACCCAGTACTTC. It is translated as CASSLSSGRAGETQYF.

The chain employs TRBV7-2 and TRBJ1-3; D is unresolved. V was pared by 2 bases and J by 0 bases, with 11 bases between. CDR3 length equals 16 residues. Germline values: CDR1 SGHTA, CDR2 FQGNSA. CDR3 nucleotide sequence: TGTGCCAGCAGCTTATTCCAGACCATCTCTGGAAACACCATATATTTT. Translating it yields CASSLFQTISGNTIYF.

The rearrangement joins TRBV18 to TRBJ1-1; no clear D. CDR3 length: 13 amino acids. Germline lookup yields CDR1 KGHSH and CDR2 LQKENI. The V end was cut by 0 bases, the J end by 2 bases, with 4 bases between. CDR3 region: CASSPPINTEAFF. The CDR3 DNA sequence: TGTGCCAGCTCACCACCTATTAACACTGAAGCTTTCTTT.

The V and J genes are TRBV19 and TRBJ2-3; 9 nucleotides match TRBD2. Germline V lookup: CDR1 LNHDA, CDR2 SQIVND (reference sequence). The trim removed 11 bases at V and 2 bases at J, leaving 11 bases unmatched. The CDR3 is 15 residues long. CDR3 amino acids: CAPEGASGNTDTQYF. The CDR3, as DNA: TGTGCCCCCGAGGGGGCTAGCGGGAACACAGATACGCAGTATTTT.

This clone was observed a handful of times. The chain combines TRBV7-9 with TRBJ2-1, with 8 bases identical to TRBD1. In germline, CDR1 is SEHNR, CDR2 FQNEAQ (reference sequence). The junction had 3 bases not matched to a gene; V was cut back by 5 bases and J by 0 bases. The CDR3 loop spans 15 amino acids. The CDR3 coding sequence is TGTGCCAGCAGCCGCGGACAGGGCTCCTACAATGAGCAGTTCTTC. Translation: CASSRGQGSYNEQFF.

V is TRBV19 and J is TRBJ1-1, with D possibly TRBD1 on 5 matching bases. CDR3 length equals 16 residues. The V gene lost 1 base and the J gene lost 5 bases, with 17 bases spanning the gap. The germline CDR1 and CDR2 sequences are LNHDA and SQIVND (reference sequence). The CDR3 loop reads CASSIASGLRETEAFF. The CDR3 nucleotides read TGTGCCAGTAGTATAGCGTCAGGGCTGAGGGAAACTGAAGCTTTCTTT.